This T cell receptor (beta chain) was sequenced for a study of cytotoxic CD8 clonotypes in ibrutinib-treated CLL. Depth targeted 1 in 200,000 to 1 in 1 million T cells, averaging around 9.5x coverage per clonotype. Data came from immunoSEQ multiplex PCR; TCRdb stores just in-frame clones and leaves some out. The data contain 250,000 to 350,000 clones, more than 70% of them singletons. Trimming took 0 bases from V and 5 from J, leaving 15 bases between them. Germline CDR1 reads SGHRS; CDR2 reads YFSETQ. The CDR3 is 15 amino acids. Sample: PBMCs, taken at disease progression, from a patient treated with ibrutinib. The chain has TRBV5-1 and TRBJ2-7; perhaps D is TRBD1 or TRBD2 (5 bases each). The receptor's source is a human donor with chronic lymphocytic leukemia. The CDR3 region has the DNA TGCGCCAGCAGCTTGGAGCCGGCCCTGGGGGACGAGCAGTACTTC. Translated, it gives CASSLEPALGDEQYF.